The rows below give T cell receptor beta chains drawn from one sample of a study of blood T cell repertoires in COVID-19. Clones were read by immunoSEQ multiplex PCR, and TCRdb kept only the in-frame ones, dropping some. The table lists a few hundred thousand clones, roughly 88% of them singletons. The sequenced sample consisted of peripheral blood. These receptors were collected from a human donor in a cohort sampled during active COVID-19. Both conserved end residues are part of each CDR3. A D gene is named only where the DNA matches it firmly. Clone size is not always given. Where it is, it says once, few, many or a class for expanded clones.

d_gene	v_gene	abundance	len	j_gene	CDR3aa	CDR3nt
TRBD1	TRBV7-2	NA	15	TRBJ2-7	CASSSTGGGYYEQYF	TGTGCCAGCAGCTCGACAGGGGGTGGATATTACGAGCAGTACTTC
TRBD1	TRBV2	once	14	TRBJ1-2	CASRWDRGNYGYTF	TGTGCCAGCAGGTGGGACAGGGGCAACTATGGCTACACCTTC
TRBD1	TRBV7-6	NA	14	TRBJ2-7	CASTPGQPSYEQYF	TGTGCCAGCACACCGGGACAGCCATCCTACGAGCAGTACTTC
TRBD2	TRBV28	NA	15	TRBJ2-7	CASSFRTSGSYEQYF	TGTGCCAGCAGTTTTCGGACTAGCGGGAGCTACGAGCAGTACTTC
TRBD1	TRBV12-3/TRBV12-4	NA	13	TRBJ2-7	CASKQGNFYEQYF	TGTGCCAGCAAACAGGGGAATTTCTACGAGCAGTACTTC
TRBD1	TRBV7-9	NA	13	TRBJ1-1	CASSPTGDTEAFF	TGTGCCAGCAGCCCTACAGGGGACACTGAAGCTTTCTTT
NA	TRBV4-3	NA	14	TRBJ1-6	CASSQEEAGSPLHF	TGCGCCAGCAGCCAAGAGGAGGCGGGATCACCCCTCCACTTT
NA	TRBV5-8	few	11	TRBJ2-7	CASSLYYEQYF	TGTGCCAGCAGCCTGTACTACGAGCAGTACTTC
NA	TRBV4-3	NA	15	TRBJ2-2	CASSRGRSNTGELFF	TGCGCCAGCAGCCGTGGCAGGTCGAACACCGGGGAGCTGTTTTTT
TRBD2	TRBV25-1	NA	14	TRBJ2-5	CASSGTSGGETQYF	TGTGCCAGCAGTGGGACTAGCGGGGGAGAGACCCAGTACTTC
TRBD1	TRBV24-1	NA	10	TRBJ1-1	CATRQGKAFF	TGTGCCACCAGACAGGGGAAGGCTTTCTTT
NA	TRBV7-9	NA	12	TRBJ1-5	CASKQGDQPQHF	TGTGCCAGCAAACAGGGAGATCAGCCCCAGCATTTT
TRBD1	TRBV5-4	NA	17	TRBJ2-2	CASSLDSRDRFAGELFF	TGTGCCAGCAGCTTGGATTCCCGGGACAGGTTTGCCGGGGAGCTGTTTTTT
TRBD1	TRBV4-3	NA	14	TRBJ1-1	CASSQQGANTEAFF	TGCGCCAGCAGCCAACAGGGGGCGAACACTGAAGCTTTCTTT
TRBD1	TRBV11-2	NA	13	TRBJ2-7	CASSPGTGYEQYF	TGTGCCAGCAGCCCTGGGACAGGCTACGAGCAGTACTTC
TRBD2	TRBV5-1	NA	16	TRBJ2-7	CASSLVRPSGAYEQYF	TGCGCCAGCAGCTTGGTTCGTCCTAGCGGGGCCTACGAGCAGTACTTC
TRBD1	TRBV12-3/TRBV12-4	NA	13	TRBJ1-1	CASSSGTGSEAFF	TGTGCCAGCAGTTCCGGGACAGGGTCTGAAGCTTTCTTT
TRBD1	TRBV5-6	once	17	TRBJ1-2	CASSSPTNRGRYYGYTF	TGTGCCAGCAGCTCGCCCACCAACAGGGGGCGATACTATGGCTACACCTTC
NA	TRBV11-3	NA	12	TRBJ1-1	CASSLDGTEAFF	TGTGCCAGCAGCTTAGACGGGACTGAAGCTTTCTTT
NA	TRBV11-2	NA	14	TRBJ2-5	CASSLGANQETQYF	TGTGCCAGCAGCTTAGGGGCAAACCAAGAGACCCAGTACTTC
NA	TRBV20-1	once	10	TRBJ2-5	CSASIETQYF	TGCAGTGCTAGCATAGAGACCCAGTACTTC